Presented here are 19 T cell receptor beta chains from one specimen sequenced in a study of blood T cell repertoires in COVID-19. Data came from immunoSEQ multiplex PCR; TCRdb stores just in-frame clones and leaves some out. The sample lists 95,000 to 130,000 clones, around four fifths occurring once. The specimen was peripheral blood. All receptors derive from a man aged 70 or older with active or convalescent COVID-19.

The table lists this clone with a few counts. The V and J genes are TRBV5-1 and TRBJ2-7, with no clear D. This CDR3 region has 15 residues. In germline, CDR1 is SGHRS, CDR2 YFSETQ. Trimming stripped 0 bases from V and 0 bases from J, with 10 bases between. The CDR3 spells CASSLDSSDSYEQYF. Here the CDR3 DNA reads TGCGCCAGCAGCTTGGACAGTTCAGACTCCTACGAGCAGTACTTC.

The sample holds one count of this clone. The chain uses TRBV28 and TRBJ1-1, with D possibly TRBD1 on 6 matching bases. CDR3 length: 16 residues. Between the trimmed V and J ends, which lost 3 bases and 1 base, there was a span of 15 bases. The germline V gene encodes CDR1 MDHEN and CDR2 SYDVKM. In DNA form, the CDR3 reads TGTGCCAGCAGTTTGAGGGGACATTTAGAGAACACTGAAGCTTTCTTT. It encodes CASSLRGHLENTEAFF.

This clone occurred once. The chain combines TRBV3-1 (or the pseudogene TRBV3-2) with TRBJ2-6; D not resolved. Germline V gene sequence: CDR1 LGHDT, CDR2 YNNKEL (reference sequence). Trimming took 1 base from V and 0 from J, leaving 4 bases between them. This CDR3 comprises 15 residues. The CDR3: CASSQGSSGANVLTF. In DNA, the CDR3 is TGTGCCAGCAGCCAAGGGAGCTCTGGGGCCAACGTCCTGACTTTC.

This chain links TRBV7-2 with TRBJ1-1, with D perhaps matching TRBD1 (6 bases). Germline V gene data show CDR1 as SGHTA and CDR2 as FQGNSA. This CDR3 contains 14 residues. V lost 2 bases, J lost 6 bases, and 13 bases lay in between. The CDR3 DNA reads TGTGCCAGCAGCTTAAAGGGGGGGGGTTCTGAAGCTTTCTTT. Amino acid sequence: CASSLKGGGSEAFF.

V usage is TRBV29-1 and J usage is TRBJ1-1; TRBD1 aligns across 9 bases. Germline CDR1 and CDR2: SQVTM and ANQGSEA. V lost 6 bases to trimming and J lost 3 bases; unmatched junction nucleotides: 5. The CDR3 is 13 residues long. CDR3 residues: CSVGDRVDTEAFF. CDR3 nucleotide sequence: TGCAGCGTAGGGGACAGGGTGGACACTGAAGCTTTCTTT. The full variable domain, its missing parts supplied by reference TRBV29-1 and TRBJ1-1, is SAVISQKPSRDICQRGTSLTIQCQVDSQVTMMFWYRQQPGQSLTLIATANQGSEATYESGFVIDKFPISRPNLTFSTLTVSNMSPEDSSIYLCSVGDRVDTEAFFGQGTRLTVV.

Many counts were recorded for this clone. The chain couples TRBV18 to TRBJ1-2; 8 bases are a match to TRBD1. J was trimmed by 7 bases and V by 5 bases; bases with no gene match: 12. Germline V gene data show CDR1 as KGHSH and CDR2 as LQKENI. The CDR3 is 15 residues long. CDR3 nucleotide sequence: TGTGCCAGCTCATCTCAAACAGGACAGGGTGGTGGCTACACCTTC. It is translated as CASSSQTGQGGGYTF.

In its sample, this clone was seen a few times. The chain carries TRBV9 and TRBJ2-2; 7 bases fit TRBD1. V was clipped by 5 bases and J by 0 bases; unmatched bases: 1. Germline V gives CDR1 SGDLS, CDR2 YYNGEE. CDR3 length: 14 amino acids. Here the CDR3 DNA reads TGTGCCAGCAGGGGACAGACGAACACCGGGGAGCTGTTTTTT. Translating gives CASRGQTNTGELFF.

The CDR3 protein is CASSERQGQSSYNSPLHF. In DNA form, the CDR3 reads TGCGCCAGCAGTGAAAGACAGGGGCAGAGCTCCTATAATTCACCCCTCCACTTT. The rearrangement joins TRBV5-1 to TRBJ1-6; 8 positions agree with TRBD1. The CDR3 covers 18 residues. Trimming took 5 bases from V and 0 from J; bases not matched to a gene: 10. Germline CDR1 is SGHRS and CDR2 is YFSETQ.

This clone was counted a few times. The V call is TRBV3-1 (or the pseudogene TRBV3-2), the J call TRBJ2-7, with a tentative D call TRBD2 (5 bases). The CDR3 is made up of 15 amino acids. Germline values: CDR1 LGHDT, CDR2 YNNKEL (reference sequence). V lost 0 bases to trimming and J lost 0 bases, with 9 bases between them. The DNA for the CDR3 is TGTGCCAGCAGCCAAGAACTAGTCGGCTCCTACGAGCAGTACTTC. It is translated as CASSQELVGSYEQYF.

The V gene is TRBV5-4, the J gene TRBJ2-6; possible D gene TRBD2, 5 bases. There are 15 residues in the CDR3. V lost 0 bases and J 4 bases, leaving 8 bases between the germline ends. Germline V gene sequence: CDR1 SGHNT, CDR2 YYREEE (reference sequence). The CDR3 here is CASSLGGSGANVLTF. CDR3 coding DNA: TGTGCCAGCAGCTTGGGAGGGTCCGGGGCCAACGTCCTGACTTTC.

The chain recombines TRBV6-1 with TRBJ1-2; 10 positions agree with TRBD1. Unmatched junction bases numbered 5, after V lost 3 bases and J lost 4 bases. Germline CDR1 and CDR2: MNHNS and SASEGT. The CDR3 contains 15 residues. The CDR3 DNA is TGTGCCAGCAGTGATTGGGACAGGGGAGGCTATGGCTACACCTTC. Its protein product is CASSDWDRGGYGYTF.

This chain joins TRBV24-1 and TRBJ2-7, with 9 bases matching TRBD1. The CDR3 covers 15 residues. Trimming cost V 3 bases and J 5 bases; bases outside gene matches: 7. From germline, CDR1 is KGHDR and CDR2 SFDVKD. CDR3 sequence: CATSDPGQGGDEQYF. CDR3 DNA sequence: TGTGCCACCAGTGATCCGGGACAGGGTGGCGACGAGCAGTACTTC.

This clone has only one observation. The chain uses TRBV6-5 and TRBJ2-2, with 8 bases aligning to TRBD1. The trim removed 8 bases at V and 2 bases at J, leaving 4 bases unmatched. The CDR3 sequence is 14 residues long. The germline V gene has CDR1 MNHEY and CDR2 SVGAGI. CDR3 region: CASEGQVNTGELFF. CDR3 bases: TGTGCCAGCGAGGGACAGGTTAACACCGGGGAGCTGTTTTTT.

This chain connects TRBV14 to TRBJ2-1; D not resolved. Germline CDR1 is SGHDN and CDR2 is FVKESK. This CDR3 has 13 amino acids. V lost 2 bases, J lost 7 bases, and 9 bases lay in between. The DNA of the CDR3 is TGTGCCAGCAGCCAATTTAATCGGAATGAGCAGTTCTTC. Residues: CASSQFNRNEQFF.

The V call is TRBV6-1, the J call TRBJ1-6; TRBD1 aligns across 7 bases. Germline V CDR1 and CDR2: MNHNS, SASEGT. Trimming took 1 base from V and 9 from J; bases not matched to a gene: 6. This CDR3 contains 15 residues. The CDR3 DNA follows: TGTGCCAGCAGTGAAGATAAGGGGGCGTTTTCACCCCTCCACTTT. This translates into CASSEDKGAFSPLHF.

This chain links TRBV29-1 with TRBJ2-3; the match to TRBD2 covers 12 bases. This CDR3 comprises 16 residues. Germline trimming cut 4 bases from V and 5 bases from J; bases unmatched to any gene: 10. The germline V gene encodes CDR1 SQVTM and CDR2 ANQGSEA. This CDR3 is CSVGPSGRASEDTQYF. The CDR3 DNA reads TGCAGCGTTGGACCTAGCGGGAGGGCCTCCGAAGATACGCAGTATTTT.

The chain recombines TRBV29-1 with TRBJ2-7; possible D gene TRBD2, 7 bases. CDR1 SQVTM and CDR2 ANQGSEA come from the germline V gene. The V end was cut by 4 bases, the J end by 5 bases, with 9 bases between. The CDR3 has 11 amino acids. The CDR3 region has the DNA TGCAGCGTTGGAGGGGGGGACGAGCAGTACTTC. This codes for CSVGGGDEQYF.

The gene calls are TRBV19 and TRBJ1-3, with a tentative D call TRBD1 (5 bases). From germline, CDR1 is LNHDA and CDR2 SQIVND (reference sequence). V was cut by 8 bases and J by 0 bases, with 11 bases left in between. The CDR3 covers 14 residues. CDR3 residues: CASGEDNSGNTIYF. The CDR3 DNA reads TGTGCCAGTGGGGAGGACAACTCTGGAAACACCATATATTTT.

The chain carries TRBV11-2 and TRBJ2-7, with D possibly TRBD1 on 5 matching bases. Trimming shortened V by 3 bases and J by 5 bases, and 11 bases separated the two germline ends. Per the germline V gene, CDR1 is SGHAT and CDR2 is FQNNGV. The CDR3 contains 13 residues. CDR3 nucleotide sequence: TGTGCCAGCAGCTTCGACAGAACCAACGAGCAGTACTTC. The encoded protein is CASSFDRTNEQYF.